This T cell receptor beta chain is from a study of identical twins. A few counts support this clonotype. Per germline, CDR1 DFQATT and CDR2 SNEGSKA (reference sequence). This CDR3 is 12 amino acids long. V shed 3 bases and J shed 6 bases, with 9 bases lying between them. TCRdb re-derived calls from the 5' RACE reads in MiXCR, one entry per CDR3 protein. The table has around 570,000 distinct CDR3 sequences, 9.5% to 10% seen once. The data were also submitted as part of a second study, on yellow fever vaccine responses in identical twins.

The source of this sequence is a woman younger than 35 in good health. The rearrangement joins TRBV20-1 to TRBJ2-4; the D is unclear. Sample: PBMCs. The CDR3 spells CSASQKGNIQYF. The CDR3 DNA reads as TGCAGTGCTAGTCAGAAGGGAAACATTCAGTACTTC.